This entry concerns a single T cell receptor beta chain. Its cognate antigen is unknown. These data belong to a study of cytomegalovirus exposure and HLA in healthy donors. Points from the study as a whole: Using a false discovery rate of 0.05, a later analysis showed that some 16,000 TCR beta sequences were associated with HLA alleles.

The PCR made use of 60 Vbeta and 13 Jbeta primers. Generated by immunoSEQ multiplex PCR, the TCRdb table keeps only in-frame clones and is missing some. The data show 150,000 to 200,000 clones, around 75% seen once. The V segment lost 6 bases and the J segment 8 bases; nucleotides outside the gene matches: 5. CDR1 and CDR2 (germline): MNHEY, SVGAGI. This CDR3 is built from 12 residues. The receptor comes from a man between 18 and 29 years old in good health and CMV-seropositive. The chain couples TRBV6-5 to TRBJ2-3; 7 nucleotides line up with TRBD1. The sequencing input was PBMCs. CDR3 region: CASSWDSVTQYF. The CDR3 nucleotides read TGTGCCAGCAGCTGGGACAGTGTTACGCAGTATTTT.